The next 12 T cell receptor beta chains were all read from a single sample in a study of blood T cell repertoires in COVID-19. TCRdb keeps only in-frame clones here, not all; method: immunoSEQ multiplex PCR. The data contain approximately 88,000 clones, roughly 80% of them singletons. Sequencing input: peripheral blood. The receptor source for this set is a man between 65 and 80 years old with COVID-19, enrolled during active disease.

Only a few counts were recorded for this clone. V usage is TRBV10-2 and J usage is TRBJ2-7; possible D gene TRBD2, 6 bases. The CDR3 has 15 residues. CDR1 WSHSY and CDR2 SAAADI come from the germline V gene. V lost 0 bases and J lost 2, with 11 bases in between. The CDR3 coding sequence is TGCGCCAGCAGTGAGTCGGTAGCGGTAACCTACGAGCAGTACTTC. It yields the protein CASSESVAVTYEQYF.

This clone showed up just once. The V and J genes are TRBV20-1 and TRBJ2-7; a possible D gene is TRBD2 (6 bases). This CDR3 region has 14 residues. Looked up from germline, CDR1 is DFQATT and CDR2 is SNEGSKA (reference sequence). Trimming removed 3 bases from V and 0 bases from J, with 12 bases in between. CDR3 bases: TGCAGTGCTAGTTTCCGGGGGAGCTCCTACGAGCAGTACTTC. Residues: CSASFRGSSYEQYF.

This chain joins TRBV7-9 and TRBJ1-3, with 9 nucleotides matching TRBD1. After removal of 3 bases from V and 4 bases from J, the junction contained 16 bases not matched to a gene. Germline CDR1 and CDR2: SEHNR and FQNEAQ (reference sequence). This CDR3 comprises 19 residues. The CDR3 loop reads CASSFSQKWDRALGNTIYF. In DNA form, the CDR3 reads TGTGCCAGCAGCTTCAGTCAAAAGTGGGACAGGGCTTTGGGAAACACCATATATTTT.

This sequence joins TRBV6-2 or TRBV6-3 and TRBJ2-1, with D possibly TRBD2 on 5 matching bases. This CDR3 region has 14 residues. V lost 4 bases and J 5 bases, leaving 12 bases between the germline ends. The germline CDR1 and CDR2 sequences are MNHEY and SVGEGT. For the CDR3, the DNA is TGTGCCAGCAGTTTTTCAGACTACCACAATGAGCAGTTCTTC. This translates into CASSFSDYHNEQFF.

The chain has TRBV25-1 and TRBJ2-7; possible D gene TRBD2, 6 bases. This CDR3 is 13 amino acids long. V shed 2 bases and J shed 3 bases, with 8 bases lying between them. Germline lookup yields CDR1 MGHDK and CDR2 SYGVNS. The DNA for the CDR3 is TGTGCCAGCAGTGAAGGCGGGAACTACGAGCAGTACTTC. Protein product: CASSEGGNYEQYF.

This chain connects TRBV4-3 to TRBJ1-1; D may be TRBD1 (5 bases). The V and J ends lost 0 bases and 6 bases respectively, with 14 bases between them. Germline V gene lookup returns CDR1 LGHNA and CDR2 YSLEER. CDR3 length: 15 residues. CDR3 coding DNA: TGCGCCAGCAGCCAAGATCGAAGGAGGGGTTCTGAAGCTTTCTTT. It yields the protein CASSQDRRRGSEAFF.

At least ten counts were recorded for this clone. The chain carries TRBV13 and TRBJ2-5; TRBD2 might be the D (5 bases). Germline CDR1 reads PRHDT; CDR2 reads FYEKMQ (reference sequence). The CDR3 consists of 15 residues. Trimming stripped 3 bases from V and 5 bases from J, with 16 bases between. This CDR3 reads CASSLRRISGETQYF. CDR3 coding DNA: TGTGCCAGCAGCTTGAGGAGGATAAGTGGGGAGACCCAGTACTTC.

The V call is TRBV19, the J call TRBJ2-3; TRBD2 agrees at 14 bases. In germline, CDR1 is LNHDA, CDR2 SQIVND (reference sequence). The CDR3 is 19 amino acids. The V segment lost 0 bases and the J segment 6 bases; nucleotides outside the gene matches: 11. Here the CDR3 DNA reads TGTGCCAGTAGTATAGAGAGGAGGGGACTAGCGGGGGCCAGGGATACGCAGTATTTT. This sequence encodes CASSIERRGLAGARDTQYF.

This clone was observed a single time. The V and J genes are TRBV19 and TRBJ2-4; D may be TRBD1 (5 bases). The germline V gene encodes CDR1 LNHDA and CDR2 SQIVND (reference sequence). Trimming removed 4 bases at V and 0 bases at J, with 7 bases between. The CDR3 is 14 residues long. The DNA for the CDR3 is TGTGCCAGTAGTAGGGGCCTAGCCAAAAACATTCAGTACTTC. Its protein is CASSRGLAKNIQYF.

The chain combines TRBV7-2 with TRBJ2-3; TRBD2 matches at 8 bases. Per germline, CDR1 SGHTA and CDR2 FQGNSA. The CDR3 length is 14 residues. Trimming took 3 bases from V and 9 from J; bases not matched to a gene: 8. CDR3 DNA sequence: TGTGCCAGCAGCTTCGGTCGGGGGGGCCAAACGCAGTATTTT. Translated: CASSFGRGGQTQYF.

This clone has only a few counts. The chain has TRBV7-9 and TRBJ1-3, with 8 bases aligning to TRBD1. V lost 1 base and J lost 1; bases outside the gene matches: 0. CDR3 length equals 15 residues. From germline, CDR1 is SEHNR and CDR2 FQNEAQ (reference sequence). The chain's CDR3 is CASSLGTGSGNTIYF. The CDR3 nucleotides read TGTGCCAGCAGCTTAGGGACAGGGTCTGGAAACACCATATATTTT.

This clone was recorded only once. The chain recombines TRBV27 with TRBJ2-7; 9 bases match TRBD1. The CDR3 sequence is 16 residues long. Germline CDR1 MNHEY, CDR2 SMNVEV (reference sequence). Trimming at V came to 4 bases and at J to 1 base, leaving 8 bases not matched to a gene. The CDR3 sequence: CASSWKGQGGSYEQYF. CDR3 coding DNA: TGTGCCAGCAGTTGGAAGGGACAGGGAGGATCCTACGAGCAGTACTTC.